The 7 T cell receptor beta chains in this list originate from one sample, sequenced in a study of graft-versus-host responses after intestinal transplantation. This table comes from immunoSEQ multiplex PCR, and its TCRdb copy is limited to in-frame clones, with some not included. In the table there are over 10,000 clones, 90% to 95% of which are singletons. This specimen consisted of PBMCs, obtained around 3 years after intestinal transplantation. The receptors were gathered from a human patient who received an intestinal transplant, so some T cells may come from the graft donor.

The count of this clone is one. The rearrangement uses TRBV11-3 and TRBJ2-7; D possibly corresponds to TRBD1 (5 bases). Germline V gene sequence: CDR1 SGHNT, CDR2 YENEEA. V lost 1 base and J lost 3, with 13 bases in between. This CDR3 is built from 15 residues. The CDR3 here is CASSLAPQGSYEQYF. In DNA form, the CDR3 reads TGTGCCAGCAGCTTAGCCCCCCAGGGAAGCTACGAGCAGTACTTC.

DNA for the CDR3: TGTGCCAGCGGGAGACAGGGGACGAGCACCGGGGAGCTGTTTTTT. Its protein is CASGRQGTSTGELFF. The chain has TRBV6-5 and TRBJ2-2, with TRBD1 identical over 8 bases. From germline, CDR1 is MNHEY and CDR2 SVGAGI. The trim removed 8 bases at V and 4 bases at J, leaving 9 bases unmatched. This CDR3 spans 15 amino acids.

The chain uses TRBV7-9 and TRBJ1-3; D unresolved. This CDR3 is 18 amino acids long. Trimming took 4 bases from V and 0 from J, leaving 19 bases between them. Germline values: CDR1 SEHNR, CDR2 FQNEAQ (reference sequence). CDR3 in amino acids: CASSSPGGGPSSGNTIYF. CDR3 in DNA: TGTGCCAGCAGCTCCCCCGGTGGAGGCCCAAGCTCTGGAAACACCATATATTTT.

The chain is built from TRBV19 and TRBJ1-1; D uncertain. There are 13 residues in the CDR3. Trimming removed 3 bases at V and 4 bases at J, with 9 bases between. Germline CDR1 and CDR2: LNHDA and SQIVND (reference sequence). CDR3 bases: TGTGCCAGTAGTATGAGATGGACCACTGAAGCTTTCTTT. As protein: CASSMRWTTEAFF.

The rearrangement links TRBV11-2 to TRBJ1-1; tentatively, D is TRBD1 (5 bases). The CDR3 runs to 13 residues. From germline, CDR1 is SGHAT and CDR2 FQNNGV. V was clipped by 4 bases and J by 2 bases, with 8 bases between them. The CDR3 loop is CASSSGLNTEAFF. The CDR3 region has the DNA TGTGCCAGCAGCTCGGGACTCAACACTGAAGCTTTCTTT.

V gene TRBV5-1 combines with J gene TRBJ2-2, with 9 bases matching TRBD1. Germline CDR1 is SGHRS and CDR2 is YFSETQ. V trimming: 4 bases; J trimming: 2 bases; junction bases outside the gene matches: 12. This CDR3 is 18 amino acids long. The CDR3 is CASSLWIQTGGNTGELFF. CDR3 nucleotides: TGCGCCAGCAGCCTCTGGATTCAGACAGGGGGAAACACCGGGGAGCTGTTTTTT. The full variable domain, with the rest looked up from reference TRBV5-1 and TRBJ2-2, is KAGVTQTPRYLIKTRGQQVTLSCSPISGHRSVSWYQQTPGQGLQFLFEYFSETQRNKGNFPGRFSGRQFSNSRSEMNVSTLELGDSALYLCASSLWIQTGGNTGELFFGEGSRLTVL.

V is TRBV4-2 and J is TRBJ2-2, with D perhaps being TRBD1 or TRBD2 (7 bases each). The CDR3 consists of 15 residues. Per the germline V gene, CDR1 is LGHNA and CDR2 is YNFKEQ. Deletions cut 1 base from V and 5 bases from J, with 11 bases between. DNA for the CDR3: TGTGCCAGCAGCCAAGCCAGGGGGGGTACCGGGGAGCTGTTTTTT. Translation: CASSQARGGTGELFF.